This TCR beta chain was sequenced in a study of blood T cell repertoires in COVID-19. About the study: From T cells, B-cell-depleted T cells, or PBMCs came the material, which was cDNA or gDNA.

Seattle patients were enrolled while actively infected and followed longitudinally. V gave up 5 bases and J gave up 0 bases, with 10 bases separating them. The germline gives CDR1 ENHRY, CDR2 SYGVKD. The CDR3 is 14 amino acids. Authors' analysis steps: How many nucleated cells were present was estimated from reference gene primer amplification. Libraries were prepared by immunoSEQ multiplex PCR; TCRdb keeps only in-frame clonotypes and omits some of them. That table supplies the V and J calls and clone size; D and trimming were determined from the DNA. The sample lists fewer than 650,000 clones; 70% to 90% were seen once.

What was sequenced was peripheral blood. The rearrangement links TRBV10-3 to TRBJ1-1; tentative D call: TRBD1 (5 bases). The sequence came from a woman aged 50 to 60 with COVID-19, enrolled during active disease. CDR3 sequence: CAISPRDLNTEAFF. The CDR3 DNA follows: TGTGCCATCAGTCCGCGGGACCTGAACACTGAAGCTTTCTTT.